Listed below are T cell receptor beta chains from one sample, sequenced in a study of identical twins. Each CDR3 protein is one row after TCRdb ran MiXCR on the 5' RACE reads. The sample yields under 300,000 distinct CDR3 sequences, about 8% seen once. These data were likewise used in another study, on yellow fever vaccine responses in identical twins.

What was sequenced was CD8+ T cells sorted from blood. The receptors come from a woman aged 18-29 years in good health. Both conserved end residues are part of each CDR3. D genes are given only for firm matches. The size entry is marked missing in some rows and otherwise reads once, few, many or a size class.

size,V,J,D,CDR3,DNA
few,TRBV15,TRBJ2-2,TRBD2,CATSREAGDTGELFF,TGTGCCACCAGCAGAGAAGCGGGGGACACCGGGGAGCTGTTTTTT
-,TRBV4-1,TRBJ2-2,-,CASSLYADSTGELFF,TGCGCCAGCAGCCTCTACGCGGACAGTACCGGGGAGCTGTTTTTT
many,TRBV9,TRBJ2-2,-,CASSVASGGSTGELFF,TGTGCCAGCAGCGTAGCCTCAGGCGGCTCCACCGGGGAGCTGTTTTTT
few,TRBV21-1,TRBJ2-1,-,CASSKTGDRSYNEQFF,TGTGCCAGCAGCAAGACAGGGGATAGGTCCTACAATGAGCAGTTCTTC
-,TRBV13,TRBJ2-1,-,CASSFRGLSYNEQFF,TGTGCCAGCAGCTTCAGGGGACTATCTTACAATGAGCAGTTCTTC
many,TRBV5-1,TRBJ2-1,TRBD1,CASSLGPDRGLREQFF,TGCGCCAGCAGCTTGGGCCCGGACAGGGGGCTCAGGGAGCAGTTCTTC
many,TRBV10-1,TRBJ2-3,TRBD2,CASRVGLAVEDTQYF,TGCGCCAGCAGGGTCGGACTAGCGGTTGAAGATACGCAGTATTTT
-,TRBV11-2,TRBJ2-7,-,CASRSAGDLDYEQYF,TGTGCCAGCAGATCCGCGGGTGATCTAGACTACGAGCAGTACTTC
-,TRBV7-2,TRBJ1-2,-,CASSYLGAHGYTF,TGTGCCAGCAGCTACCTGGGGGCGCATGGCTACACCTTC
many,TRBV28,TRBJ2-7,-,CASSLLGDYEQYF,TGTGCCAGCAGTTTATTAGGCGACTACGAGCAGTACTTC
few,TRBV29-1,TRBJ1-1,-,CSVDLQGNTEAFF,TGCAGCGTCGACCTCCAAGGAAACACTGAAGCTTTCTTT
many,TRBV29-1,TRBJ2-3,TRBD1,CSVGPDRGFTDTQYF,TGCAGCGTTGGGCCAGACAGGGGGTTTACAGATACGCAGTATTTT
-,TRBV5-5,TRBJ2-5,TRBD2,CASSRGLAGERQETQYF,TGTGCCAGCAGCCGGGGACTAGCGGGGGAACGCCAAGAGACCCAGTACTTC
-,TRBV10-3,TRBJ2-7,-,CAISEVGVSYEQYF,TGTGCCATCAGTGAGGTGGGTGTCTCCTACGAGCAGTACTTC
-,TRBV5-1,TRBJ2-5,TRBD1,CASSLTGGLLETQYF,TGCGCCAGCAGCTTAACAGGGGGTTTATTAGAGACCCAGTACTTC
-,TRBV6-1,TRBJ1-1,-,CASYKQGLELEAFF,TGTGCCAGCTACAAACAGGGTCTGGAACTTGAAGCTTTCTTT
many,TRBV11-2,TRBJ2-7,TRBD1,CASSLPGQVEQYF,TGTGCCAGCAGCTTGCCAGGACAGGTCGAGCAGTACTTC
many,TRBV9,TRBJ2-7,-,CASSVAAGGIYEQYF,TGTGCCAGCAGCGTAGCGGCAGGAGGAATCTACGAGCAGTACTTC